Sequencing of this T cell receptor beta chain was carried out in a study of T cells after yellow fever vaccination. This clonotype was observed a few times. TCRdb fed the 5' RACE reads into MiXCR, producing one record per CDR3 protein. The sample gives 200,000 to 300,000 distinct CDR3 sequences, roughly 13% of which show up once; about 0.51% is in the top ten. This TCR came from a man younger than 40 who received the YFV17D yellow fever vaccine. The sample consisted of CD4+ T cells sorted from PBMCs, taken 45 days after the yellow fever booster vaccination.

DNA of the CDR3: TGCAGTGCTAGGGAGGGGACAGTGAAAGAGACCCAGTACTTC. This gives the protein CSAREGTVKETQYF. The V and J genes are TRBV20-1 and TRBJ2-5; tentatively, D is TRBD1 (7 bases). Germline lookup yields CDR1 DFQATT and CDR2 SNEGSKA (reference sequence). The CDR3 runs 14 residues. Trimming cost V 3 bases and J 3 bases, with 14 bases left between them.